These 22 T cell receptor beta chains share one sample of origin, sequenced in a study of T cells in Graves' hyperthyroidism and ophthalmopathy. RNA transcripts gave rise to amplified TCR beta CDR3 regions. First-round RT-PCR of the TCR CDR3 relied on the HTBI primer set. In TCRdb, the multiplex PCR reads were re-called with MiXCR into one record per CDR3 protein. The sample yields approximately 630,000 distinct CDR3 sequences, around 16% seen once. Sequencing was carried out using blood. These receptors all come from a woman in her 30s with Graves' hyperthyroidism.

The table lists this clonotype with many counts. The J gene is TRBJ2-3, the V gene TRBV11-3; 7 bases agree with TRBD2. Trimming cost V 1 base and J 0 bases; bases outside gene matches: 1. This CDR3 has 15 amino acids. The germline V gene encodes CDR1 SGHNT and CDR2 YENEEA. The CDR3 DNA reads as TGTGCCAGCAGCTTAGCTAGCGGTAGCACAGATACGCAGTATTTT. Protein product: CASSLASGSTDTQYF.

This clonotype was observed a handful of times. The CDR3 DNA follows: TGTGCCAGCAGTAACGACGGGAACACCATATATTTT. It is translated as CASSNDGNTIYF. The V and J genes are TRBV6-5 and TRBJ1-3; D ambiguous. The CDR3 is 12 amino acids. Trimming shortened V by 5 bases and J by 7 bases, and 9 bases separated the two germline ends. CDR1 is MNHEY, CDR2 SVGAGI, per germline.

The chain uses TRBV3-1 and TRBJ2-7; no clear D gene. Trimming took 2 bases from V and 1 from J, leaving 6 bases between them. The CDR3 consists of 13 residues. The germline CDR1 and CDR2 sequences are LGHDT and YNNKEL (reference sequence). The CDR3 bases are TGTGCCAGCAGCCAATACGGGTCCTACGAGCAGTACTTC. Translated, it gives CASSQYGSYEQYF.

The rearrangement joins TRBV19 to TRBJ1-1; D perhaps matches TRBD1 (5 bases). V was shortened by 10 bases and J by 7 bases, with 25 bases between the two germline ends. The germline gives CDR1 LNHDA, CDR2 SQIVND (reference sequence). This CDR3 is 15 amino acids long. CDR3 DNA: TGTGCCACCCACCCCGGGGGAGGGAGGATCGGTGAAGCTTTCTTT. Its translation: CATHPGGGRIGEAFF.

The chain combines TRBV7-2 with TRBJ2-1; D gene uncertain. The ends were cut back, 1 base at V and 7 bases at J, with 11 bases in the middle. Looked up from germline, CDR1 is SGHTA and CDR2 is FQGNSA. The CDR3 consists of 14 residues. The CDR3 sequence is CASSLDRHTNEQFF. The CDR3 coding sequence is TGTGCCAGCAGCTTAGACAGACACACAAATGAGCAGTTCTTC.

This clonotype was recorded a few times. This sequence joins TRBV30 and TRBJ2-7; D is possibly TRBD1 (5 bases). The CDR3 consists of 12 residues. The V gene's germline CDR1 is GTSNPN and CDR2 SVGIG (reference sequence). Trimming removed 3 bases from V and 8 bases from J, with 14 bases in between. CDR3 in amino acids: CAWSRQGRKQYF. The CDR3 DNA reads TGTGCCTGGAGCCGGCAGGGTAGAAAGCAGTACTTC.

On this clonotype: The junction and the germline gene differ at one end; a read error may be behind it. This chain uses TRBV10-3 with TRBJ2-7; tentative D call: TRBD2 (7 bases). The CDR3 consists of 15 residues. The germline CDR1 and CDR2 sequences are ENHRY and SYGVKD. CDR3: CAVSESGGANYEQYF. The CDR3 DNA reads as TGTGCCGTCAGTGAGTCGGGGGGCGCGAACTACGAGCAGTACTTC.

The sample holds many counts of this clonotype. CDR3 sequence: CASLSGGETQYF. The CDR3 DNA is TGTGCCAGCCTGTCGGGGGGAGAGACCCAGTACTTC. The chain has TRBV28 and TRBJ2-5; 7 bases fit TRBD2. The CDR3 runs to 12 residues. Germline CDR1 and CDR2: MDHEN and SYDVKM. The trim removed 8 bases at V and 4 bases at J, leaving 4 bases unmatched.

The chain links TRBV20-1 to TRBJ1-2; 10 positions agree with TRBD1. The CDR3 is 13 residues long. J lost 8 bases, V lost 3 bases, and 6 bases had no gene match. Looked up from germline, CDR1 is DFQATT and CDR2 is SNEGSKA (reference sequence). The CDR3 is CSASDRGRDGYTF. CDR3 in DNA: TGCAGTGCTAGTGACAGGGGGCGCGACGGCTACACCTTC.

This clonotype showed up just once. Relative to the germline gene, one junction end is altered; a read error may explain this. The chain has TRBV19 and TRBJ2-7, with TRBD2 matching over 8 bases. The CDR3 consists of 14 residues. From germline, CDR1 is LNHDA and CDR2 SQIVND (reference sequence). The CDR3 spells CASSMYSGSIEQCF. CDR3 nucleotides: TGTGCCAGTAGTATGTACAGCGGGAGTATCGAGCAGTGCTTC. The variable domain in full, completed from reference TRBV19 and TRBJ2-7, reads DGGITQSPKYLFRKEGQNVTLSCEQNLNHDAMYWYRQDPGQGLRLIYYSQIVNDFQKGDIAEGYSVSREKKESFPLTVTSAQKNPTAFYLCASSMYSGSIEQCFGPGTRLTVT.

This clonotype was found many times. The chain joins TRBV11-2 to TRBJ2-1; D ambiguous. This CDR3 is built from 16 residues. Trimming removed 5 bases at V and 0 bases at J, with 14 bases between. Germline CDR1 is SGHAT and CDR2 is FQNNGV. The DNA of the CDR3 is TGTGCCAGCAGCCCTCCTGGTAGGAGCTCCTACAATGAGCAGTTCTTC. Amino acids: CASSPPGRSSYNEQFF.

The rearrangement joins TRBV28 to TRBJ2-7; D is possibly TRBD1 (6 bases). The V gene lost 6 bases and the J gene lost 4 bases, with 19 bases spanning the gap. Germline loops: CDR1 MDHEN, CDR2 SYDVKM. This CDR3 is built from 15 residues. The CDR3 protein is CASRDPTGIRYEQYF. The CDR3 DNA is TGTGCCAGCAGAGACCCGACAGGTATACGGTACGAGCAGTACTTC.

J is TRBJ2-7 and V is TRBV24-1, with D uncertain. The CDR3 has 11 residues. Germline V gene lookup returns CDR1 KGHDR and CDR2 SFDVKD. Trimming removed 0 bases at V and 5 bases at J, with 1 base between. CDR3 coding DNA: TGTGCCACCAGTGATTTGAACGAGCAGTACTTC. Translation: CATSDLNEQYF.

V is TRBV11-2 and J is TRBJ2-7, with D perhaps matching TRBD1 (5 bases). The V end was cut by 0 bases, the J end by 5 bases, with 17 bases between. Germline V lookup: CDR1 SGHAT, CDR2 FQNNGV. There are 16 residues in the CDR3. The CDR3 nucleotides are TGTGCCAGCAGCTTAGAACCAGGGCGGTGGTTACACGAGCAGTACTTC. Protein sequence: CASSLEPGRWLHEQYF.

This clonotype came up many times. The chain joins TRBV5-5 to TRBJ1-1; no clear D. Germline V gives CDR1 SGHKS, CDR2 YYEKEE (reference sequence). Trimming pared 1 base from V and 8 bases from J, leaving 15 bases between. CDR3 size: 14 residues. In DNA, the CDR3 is TGTGCCAGCAGCTTGACCGGAATCAGGTCGGAAGCTTTCTTT. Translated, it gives CASSLTGIRSEAFF.

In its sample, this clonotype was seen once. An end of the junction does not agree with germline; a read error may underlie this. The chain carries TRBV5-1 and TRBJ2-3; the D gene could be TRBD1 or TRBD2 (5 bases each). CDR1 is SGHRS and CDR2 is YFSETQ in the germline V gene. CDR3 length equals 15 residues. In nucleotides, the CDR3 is TGCGCCCGCAGCCCCTGGACAAGGAGGACAGATACGCAGTATTTT. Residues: CARSPWTRRTDTQYF.

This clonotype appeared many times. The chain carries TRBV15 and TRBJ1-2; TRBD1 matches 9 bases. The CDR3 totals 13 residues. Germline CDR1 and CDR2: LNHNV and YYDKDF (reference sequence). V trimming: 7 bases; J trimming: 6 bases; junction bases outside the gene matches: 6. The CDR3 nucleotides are TGTGCCACCAACAGGGGGCTCTTCGATGGCTACACCTTC. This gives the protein CATNRGLFDGYTF.

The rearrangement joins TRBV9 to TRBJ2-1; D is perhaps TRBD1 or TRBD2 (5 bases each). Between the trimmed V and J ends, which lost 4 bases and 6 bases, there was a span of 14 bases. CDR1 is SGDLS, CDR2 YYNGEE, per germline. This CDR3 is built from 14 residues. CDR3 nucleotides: TGTGCCAGCAGCCCCCGGGACGTTCTCAATGAGCAGTTCTTC. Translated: CASSPRDVLNEQFF.

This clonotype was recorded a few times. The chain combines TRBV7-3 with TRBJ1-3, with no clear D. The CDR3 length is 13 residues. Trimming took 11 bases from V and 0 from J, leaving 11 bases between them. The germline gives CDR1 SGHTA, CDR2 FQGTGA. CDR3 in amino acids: CAGGRSSGNTIYF. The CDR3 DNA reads TGTGCCGGTGGACGGTCCTCTGGAAACACCATATATTTT.

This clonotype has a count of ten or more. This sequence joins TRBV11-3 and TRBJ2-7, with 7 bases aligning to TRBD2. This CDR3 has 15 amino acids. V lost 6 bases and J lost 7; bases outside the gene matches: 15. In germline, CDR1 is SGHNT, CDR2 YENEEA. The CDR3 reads CASRPDTISGGEQYF. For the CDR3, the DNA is TGTGCCAGCAGGCCGGACACAATCTCGGGGGGTGAGCAGTACTTC.

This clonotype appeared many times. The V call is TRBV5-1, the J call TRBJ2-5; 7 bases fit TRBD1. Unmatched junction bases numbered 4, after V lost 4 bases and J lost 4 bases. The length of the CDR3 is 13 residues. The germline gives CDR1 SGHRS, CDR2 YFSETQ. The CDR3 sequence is CASSLGQAETQYF. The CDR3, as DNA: TGCGCCAGCAGCCTCGGACAGGCAGAGACCCAGTACTTC.

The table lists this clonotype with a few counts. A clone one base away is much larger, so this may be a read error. CDR3 DNA: TGTGCCAGCAGCTCAGGATCGCTGGGGGGAGATACGCAGTATTTT. This gives the protein CASSSGSLGGDTQYF. The chain recombines TRBV7-3 with TRBJ2-3, with a tentative D call TRBD2 (6 bases). Germline values: CDR1 SGHTA, CDR2 FQGTGA. The V end lost 4 bases, the J end lost 5 bases, and 16 bases lay between the germline ends. CDR3 size: 15 residues.